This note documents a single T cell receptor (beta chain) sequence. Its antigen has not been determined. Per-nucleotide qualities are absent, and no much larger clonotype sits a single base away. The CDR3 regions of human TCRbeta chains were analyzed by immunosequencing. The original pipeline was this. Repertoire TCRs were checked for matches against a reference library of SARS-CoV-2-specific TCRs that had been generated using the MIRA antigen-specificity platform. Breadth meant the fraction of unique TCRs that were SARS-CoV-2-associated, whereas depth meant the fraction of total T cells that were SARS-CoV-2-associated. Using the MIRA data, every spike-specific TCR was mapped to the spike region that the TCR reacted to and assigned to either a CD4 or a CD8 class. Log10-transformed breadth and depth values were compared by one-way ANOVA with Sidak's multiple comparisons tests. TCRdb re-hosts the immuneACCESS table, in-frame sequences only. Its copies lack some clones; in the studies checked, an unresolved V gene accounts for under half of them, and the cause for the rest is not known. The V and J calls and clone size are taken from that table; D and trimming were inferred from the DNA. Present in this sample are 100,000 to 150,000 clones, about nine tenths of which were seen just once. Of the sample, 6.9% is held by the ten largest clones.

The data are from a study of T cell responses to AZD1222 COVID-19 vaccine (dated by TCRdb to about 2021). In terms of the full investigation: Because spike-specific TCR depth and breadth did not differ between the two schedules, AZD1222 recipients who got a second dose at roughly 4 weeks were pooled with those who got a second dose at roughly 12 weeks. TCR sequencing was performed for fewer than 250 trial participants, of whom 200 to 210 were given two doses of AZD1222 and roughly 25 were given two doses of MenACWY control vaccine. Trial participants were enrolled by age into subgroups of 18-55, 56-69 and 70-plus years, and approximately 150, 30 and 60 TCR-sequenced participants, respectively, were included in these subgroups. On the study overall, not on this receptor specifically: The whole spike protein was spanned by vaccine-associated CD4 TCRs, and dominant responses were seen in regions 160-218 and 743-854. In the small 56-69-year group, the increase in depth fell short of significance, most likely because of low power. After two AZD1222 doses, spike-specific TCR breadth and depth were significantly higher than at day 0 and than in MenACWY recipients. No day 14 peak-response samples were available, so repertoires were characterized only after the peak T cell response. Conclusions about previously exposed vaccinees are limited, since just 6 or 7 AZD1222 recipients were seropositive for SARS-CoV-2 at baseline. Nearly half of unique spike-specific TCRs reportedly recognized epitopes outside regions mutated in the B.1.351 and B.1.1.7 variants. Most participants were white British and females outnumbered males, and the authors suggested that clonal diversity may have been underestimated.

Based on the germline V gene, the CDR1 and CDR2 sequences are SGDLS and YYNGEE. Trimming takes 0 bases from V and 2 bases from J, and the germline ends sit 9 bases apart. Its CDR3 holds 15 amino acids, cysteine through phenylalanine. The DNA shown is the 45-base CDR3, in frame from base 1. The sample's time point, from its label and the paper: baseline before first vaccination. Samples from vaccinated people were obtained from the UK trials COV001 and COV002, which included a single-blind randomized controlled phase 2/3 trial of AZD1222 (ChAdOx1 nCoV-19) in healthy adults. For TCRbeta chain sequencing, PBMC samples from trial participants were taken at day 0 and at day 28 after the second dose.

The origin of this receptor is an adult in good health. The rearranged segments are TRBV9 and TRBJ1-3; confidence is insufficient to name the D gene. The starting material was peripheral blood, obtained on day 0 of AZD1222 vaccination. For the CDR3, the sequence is CASSVEGGAGNTIYF. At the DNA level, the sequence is TGTGCCAGCAGCGTAGAAGGAGGTGCTGGAAACACCATATATTTT.